These 20 T cell receptor beta chains came from one sample sequenced in a study of T cells after yellow fever vaccination. Via MiXCR, TCRdb re-called the 5' RACE reads, giving one row per CDR3 protein. The table lists about 350,000 distinct CDR3 sequences, 7% to 9% of them singletons, with under 20% in the top ten. The source was PBMCs, collected roughly 46 days after the first yellow fever vaccination. The receptor set was obtained from a man between 18 and 29 years old who received the YFV17D yellow fever vaccine.

This clonotype was found a few times. V and J are TRBV12-3 or TRBV12-4 and TRBJ2-3, with 7 bases lining up with TRBD2. V lost 5 bases, J lost 4 bases, and 12 bases stayed unmatched. This CDR3 is built from 16 residues. The CDR3 nucleotides read TGTGCCAGCAGTCCCGGACTAGTTCAGGTTCCAGATACGCAGTATTTT. Its translation is CASSPGLVQVPDTQYF.

The table lists this clonotype with many counts. The rearrangement links TRBV12-3 or TRBV12-4 to TRBJ1-4; unclear D gene. The CDR3 totals 15 residues. Deletions cut 5 bases from V and 0 bases from J, with 10 bases between. The CDR3 DNA reads as TGTGCCAGCAGTCCCCCAGGAACAACTAATGAAAAACTGTTTTTT. It yields the protein CASSPPGTTNEKLFF.

The chain uses TRBV4-2 and TRBJ1-6; D unresolved. This CDR3 is 18 amino acids long. Germline V gives CDR1 LGHNA, CDR2 YNFKEQ. The V and J ends lost 5 bases and 0 bases respectively, with 17 bases between them. The DNA of the CDR3 is TGTGCCAGCAGCTCCAATCTTGGGAGGGACTCCTATAATTCACCCCTCCACTTT. Amino acids: CASSSNLGRDSYNSPLHF.

This rearrangement joins TRBV7-6 to TRBJ2-3; D uncertain. V dropped 5 bases and J dropped 14 bases, with 17 bases sitting between them. Per the germline V gene, CDR1 is SGHVS and CDR2 is FNYEAQ. The CDR3 extends over 12 amino acids. CDR3 sequence reads: CASSKPASPLYF. The CDR3 nucleotides are TGTGCCAGCAGCAAACCCGCTTCCCCGTTGTATTTT.

CDR3 bases: TGCAGTGCTAGGGGGCCCCAGCTGAGCTTCTATGGCTACACCTTC. It yields the protein CSARGPQLSFYGYTF. The chain employs TRBV20-1 and TRBJ1-2, with a possible D match to TRBD1 (5 bases). Germline values: CDR1 DFQATT, CDR2 SNEGSKA (reference sequence). Trimming left V 3 bases short and J 4 bases short, with 18 bases between. This CDR3 has 15 amino acids.

This clonotype has a handful of counts. This chain joins TRBV10-3 and TRBJ2-2, with D tentatively TRBD1 (5 bases). The CDR3 spans 13 residues. V was shortened by 6 bases and J by 4 bases, with 9 bases between the two germline ends. Germline CDR1 is ENHRY and CDR2 is SYGVKD. The CDR3 DNA is TGTGCCATCAGAGGGGTCGGCACCGGGGAGCTGTTTTTT. Amino acids: CAIRGVGTGELFF.

V and J are TRBV27 and TRBJ1-2; D is unclear. With 5 bases removed from V and 5 bases from J, the gap between germline ends came to 21 bases. The germline V gene encodes CDR1 MNHEY and CDR2 SMNVEV (reference sequence). The CDR3 consists of 16 residues. The CDR3 sequence: CASSPLPTPASYGYTF. In nucleotides, the CDR3 is TGTGCCAGCAGTCCCCTCCCGACTCCGGCGTCTTATGGCTACACCTTC.

This clonotype occurred many times. The chain joins TRBV7-2 to TRBJ1-2; D unresolved. The CDR3 covers 15 residues. The V gene lost 1 base and the J gene lost 0 bases, with 9 bases spanning the gap. From germline, CDR1 is SGHTA and CDR2 FQGNSA. The CDR3 DNA follows: TGTGCCAGCAGCTTAGGAGCTATAGCTAACTATGGCTACACCTTC. Encoded protein: CASSLGAIANYGYTF.

The J gene is TRBJ2-5, the V gene TRBV6-5, with D uncertain. In germline, CDR1 is MNHEY, CDR2 SVGAGI. The CDR3 contains 14 residues. V was clipped by 4 bases and J by 0 bases, with 9 bases between them. This CDR3 is CASSSRSHQETQYF. The DNA for the CDR3 is TGTGCCAGCAGTTCTCGGTCCCACCAAGAGACCCAGTACTTC.

This clonotype was seen ten or more times. This chain connects TRBV7-3 to TRBJ1-1; D uncertain. From germline, CDR1 is SGHTA and CDR2 FQGTGA. The CDR3 runs 12 residues. Trimming shortened V by 7 bases and J by 6 bases, and 12 bases separated the two germline ends. This chain's CDR3 is CASKGRYSEAFF. The CDR3 DNA reads TGTGCCAGCAAAGGTCGGTACTCTGAAGCTTTCTTT.

This clonotype was detected only a few times. This chain links TRBV5-4 with TRBJ2-1; 9 bases are a match to TRBD2. Germline V CDR1 and CDR2: SGHNT, YYREEE (reference sequence). The V segment lost 6 bases and the J segment 9 bases; nucleotides outside the gene matches: 16. This CDR3 region has 16 residues. The CDR3 sequence is CASNPSAGGNVGEQFF. The DNA of the CDR3 is TGTGCCAGCAACCCCTCGGCGGGGGGGAATGTTGGTGAGCAGTTCTTC.

This clonotype was found many times. The chain employs TRBV7-2 and TRBJ1-1, with a tentative D call TRBD1 (6 bases). This CDR3 has 16 amino acids. V lost 5 bases and J lost 6, with 22 bases in between. Germline loops: CDR1 SGHTA, CDR2 FQGNSA. The CDR3 loop is CASSRSRGASLAEAFF. As DNA, the CDR3 is TGTGCCAGCAGCCGCTCCCGGGGGGCTTCTTTGGCTGAAGCTTTCTTT.

This clonotype occurred many times. The gene calls are TRBV5-1 and TRBJ2-7, with D tentatively TRBD1 (6 bases). The germline V gene has CDR1 SGHRS and CDR2 YFSETQ. The CDR3 spans 12 residues. Trimming removed 2 bases from V and 4 bases from J, with 7 bases in between. The CDR3 reads CASSFDRYEQYF. The CDR3 bases are TGCGCCAGCAGCTTTGACAGGTACGAGCAGTACTTC.

This clonotype was counted only a few times. V and J are TRBV6-1 and TRBJ2-1, with a tentative D call TRBD2 (7 bases). The CDR3 extends over 15 amino acids. Per germline, CDR1 MNHNS and CDR2 SASEGT. The V end was cut by 8 bases, the J end by 3 bases, with 17 bases between. The CDR3 protein is CASLLRGGVYNEQFF. The CDR3 DNA sequence: TGTGCCAGCCTCCTAAGAGGGGGGGTCTACAATGAGCAGTTCTTC.

V is TRBV11-2 and J is TRBJ1-1, with TRBD1 identical over 8 bases. Unmatched junction bases numbered 9, after V lost 4 bases and J lost 11 bases. Germline V gene lookup returns CDR1 SGHAT and CDR2 FQNNGV. The CDR3 spans 13 residues. CDR3 in amino acids: CASSSQGGLLAFF. The CDR3 DNA follows: TGTGCCAGCAGCTCACAGGGGGGGCTCCTGGCTTTCTTT.

This clonotype turned up a few times. The chain joins TRBV10-3 to TRBJ1-4, with a weak D call TRBD1 (5 bases). Trimming took 6 bases from V and 4 from J, leaving 12 bases between them. The CDR3 is made up of 14 amino acids. Germline V gives CDR1 ENHRY, CDR2 SYGVKD. CDR3 sequence reads: CAIRDSDSNEKLFF. As DNA, the CDR3 is TGTGCCATCAGGGATTCCGACAGTAATGAAAAACTGTTTTTT.

This clonotype has only a few counts. The V and J genes are TRBV4-1 and TRBJ2-1; TRBD2 is a possible D gene (5 bases). Trimming pared 1 base from V and 1 base from J, leaving 17 bases between. There are 18 residues in the CDR3. Germline values: CDR1 MGHRA, CDR2 YSYEKL. CDR3 bases: TGCGCCAGCAGCCAAGTGCTGGTCGGGCGGGTTTCCTACAATGAGCAGTTCTTC. This translates into CASSQVLVGRVSYNEQFF.

This clonotype showed up just a few times. The gene calls are TRBV5-1 and TRBJ1-2; tentatively, D is TRBD1 (5 bases). Germline loops: CDR1 SGHRS, CDR2 YFSETQ. This CDR3 comprises 15 residues. V was clipped by 3 bases and J by 6 bases, with 18 bases between them. CDR3 coding DNA: TGCGCCAGCAGCTCGTCGACGGGGGGAGTAGATGGCTACACCTTC. Its translation: CASSSSTGGVDGYTF. Based on the CDR3 plus reference TRBV5-1 and TRBJ1-2, the full variable domain is KAGVTQTPRYLIKTRGQQVTLSCSPISGHRSVSWYQQTPGQGLQFLFEYFSETQRNKGNFPGRFSGRQFSNSRSEMNVSTLELGDSALYLCASSSSTGGVDGYTFGSGTRLTVV.

In its sample, this clonotype was seen many times. The rearrangement links TRBV7-2 to TRBJ2-3; no definite D call. V lost 4 bases and J 1 base, leaving 9 bases between the germline ends. The CDR3 extends over 14 amino acids. Looked up from germline, CDR1 is SGHTA and CDR2 is FQGNSA. CDR3 protein: CASSSYLRTDTQYF. The CDR3 nucleotides are TGTGCCAGCAGCTCCTACTTACGCACAGATACGCAGTATTTT.

There are a few counts of this clonotype. V is TRBV3-1 and J is TRBJ2-1; 9 positions match TRBD2. Per the germline V gene, CDR1 is LGHDT and CDR2 is YNNKEL (reference sequence). Trimming took 1 base from V and 8 from J; bases not matched to a gene: 6. The CDR3 is 15 residues long. As DNA, the CDR3 is TGTGCCAGCAGCCAAGTGCGGGGGGGCCCGTATGAGCAGTTCTTC. It codes for CASSQVRGGPYEQFF.